These T cell receptor beta chains were read from a single sample in a study of monozygotic twins with inflammatory bowel disease. TCRdb reworked the 5' RACE reads into one entry per CDR3 protein, no DNA. This repertoire includes approximately 390,000 distinct CDR3 sequences. Specimen: blood. Every receptor here comes from a human donor with ulcerative colitis or Crohn's disease, or a healthy co-twin of an affected twin (not recorded which). The CDR3 runs from the conserved cysteine through the conserved F or W. Each record gives: V gene, CDR3 length, J gene, CDR3 protein.

V gene: TRBV19
CDR3 length: 13
J gene: TRBJ2-3
CDR3 protein: CASSISSGDTQYF

V gene: TRBV5-1
CDR3 length: 15
J gene: TRBJ2-1
CDR3 protein: CASSLERGDYNEQFF

V gene: TRBV7-9
CDR3 length: 13
J gene: TRBJ2-7
CDR3 protein: CASSNTGENEQYF

V gene: TRBV12-3/TRBV12-4
CDR3 length: 14
J gene: TRBJ1-5
CDR3 protein: CASSPGLSNQPQHF

V gene: TRBV9
CDR3 length: 14
J gene: TRBJ2-3
CDR3 protein: CASSSWEGTDTQYF

V gene: TRBV5-6
CDR3 length: 15
J gene: TRBJ2-5
CDR3 protein: CASSLLGLLQETQYF

V gene: TRBV15
CDR3 length: 15
J gene: TRBJ1-2
CDR3 protein: CATSARQGMGGGYTF

V gene: TRBV20-1
CDR3 length: 12
J gene: TRBJ2-1
CDR3 protein: CSAPRAGNEQFF

V gene: TRBV2
CDR3 length: 14
J gene: TRBJ1-2
CDR3 protein: CASSDGRGGQGYTF

V gene: TRBV6-1
CDR3 length: 16
J gene: TRBJ2-5
CDR3 protein: CASTPRGAVVWKTQYF

V gene: TRBV6-1
CDR3 length: 14
J gene: TRBJ2-4
CDR3 protein: CASSPTGNQNIQYF

V gene: TRBV6-2/TRBV6-3
CDR3 length: 15
J gene: TRBJ1-3
CDR3 protein: CASSQQATSGNTIYF

V gene: TRBV5-4
CDR3 length: 16
J gene: TRBJ1-2
CDR3 protein: CASSSPGQGGRGGYTF

V gene: TRBV5-1
CDR3 length: 13
J gene: TRBJ1-2
CDR3 protein: CASSLGVRYGYTF

V gene: TRBV4-3
CDR3 length: 15
J gene: TRBJ1-1
CDR3 protein: CASSQDARRDTEAFF

V gene: TRBV5-6
CDR3 length: 18
J gene: TRBJ2-1
CDR3 protein: CASSLARAVDYSYNEQFF

V gene: TRBV10-3
CDR3 length: 14
J gene: TRBJ1-1
CDR3 protein: CAIRSDRLNTEAFF

V gene: TRBV9
CDR3 length: 16
J gene: TRBJ2-3
CDR3 protein: CASSATGTGTTDTQYF

V gene: TRBV11-2
CDR3 length: 15
J gene: TRBJ1-1
CDR3 protein: CASSPRTGLSPEAFF

V gene: TRBV7-2
CDR3 length: 13
J gene: TRBJ1-2
CDR3 protein: CASSPDSARGYTF

V gene: TRBV5-1
CDR3 length: 16
J gene: TRBJ2-3
CDR3 protein: CASSWRQREWTDTQYF

V gene: TRBV20-1
CDR3 length: 14
J gene: TRBJ1-5
CDR3 protein: CSAGEQILNQPQHF

V gene: TRBV29-1
CDR3 length: 15
J gene: TRBJ2-2
CDR3 protein: CSVGPGQGATGELFF

V gene: TRBV7-2
CDR3 length: 11
J gene: TRBJ1-2
CDR3 protein: CASSFGPGYTF

V gene: TRBV28
CDR3 length: 15
J gene: TRBJ2-7
CDR3 protein: CASSLGSAAVYEQYF

V gene: TRBV11-2
CDR3 length: 14
J gene: TRBJ2-1
CDR3 protein: CASSFDRGNNEQFF

V gene: TRBV4-2
CDR3 length: 18
J gene: TRBJ2-2
CDR3 protein: CASSQPPPGVANTGELFF

V gene: TRBV20-1
CDR3 length: 12
J gene: TRBJ1-5
CDR3 protein: CSAHRENQPQHF

V gene: TRBV28
CDR3 length: 17
J gene: TRBJ2-5
CDR3 protein: CASSLFPGSRRQETQYF

V gene: TRBV3-1
CDR3 length: 14
J gene: TRBJ1-2
CDR3 protein: CASSQDQLLYGYTF